This T cell receptor beta chain was identified in a study of beta chain features in type 1 diabetes. Overall study: 107,917,701 sorted cells were examined across all samples. Study-wide findings and caveats: Within patients, naive, central memory and Treg TCRB repertoires seemed more similar than within healthy donors. There were fewer insertions and more deletions at the VDJ junctions of type 1 diabetes patients.

V shed 5 bases and J shed 13 bases, with 15 bases lying between them. Germline V CDR1 and CDR2: DFQATT, SNEGSKA (reference sequence). This CDR3 has 11 amino acids. Expressed TCRB transcripts were sequenced because the entire RNA isolate underwent reverse transcription. The table came from immunoSEQ multiplex PCR; TCRdb's copy has only in-frame clones and leaves some out. There are about 150,000 clones in the sample; around 10% occur only once, and about 2% lies in the top ten. This clone was found a few times. Its antigen is as yet unknown. The V gene is TRBV20-1, the J gene TRBJ2-1; D is perhaps TRBD1 or TRBD2 (5 bases each). Input material: central memory CD4+ T cells from blood. This receptor was identified in a young man in good health. The CDR3, as DNA: TGCAGTGCTCTCCGGGACGTACTACAGTTCTTC. Translated: CSALRDVLQFF.